This TCR beta chain was retrieved from a study of OX40 agonist ivuxolimab in advanced cancers. Trimming shortened V by 3 bases and J by 1 base, and 19 bases separated the two germline ends. The germline V gene encodes CDR1 LNHDA and CDR2 SQIVND (reference sequence). The CDR3 runs 18 residues. Here immunoSEQ multiplex PCR was the method, and the copy in TCRdb shows in-frame clones only, minus some. Here the sample spans more than 70,000 clones, 80% to 90% being singletons. The sample was CD4+ or CD8+ T cells sorted from blood, taken in a trial of the OX40 agonist ivuxolimab. V gene TRBV19 combines with J gene TRBJ1-3; D is undetermined. The source is an adult with an advanced solid tumor such as melanoma, head and neck, liver or kidney cancer. The CDR3 spells CASSIVFWRAASGNTIYF. Here the CDR3 DNA reads TGTGCCAGTAGTATCGTTTTCTGGCGGGCGGCATCTGGAAACACCATATATTTT.